The 13 T cell receptor beta chains in this list originate from one sample, sequenced in a study of shared clonotypes between healthy human individuals. Naive CD8 cells lacked CD45RO and underwent positive selection for CCR7, leaving out terminally differentiated effector memory CD45RA+ cells. The method was immunoSEQ multiplex PCR; TCRdb's version includes in-frame clones alone and lacks a portion of them. The table shows under 850,000 clones, with around 92% occurring only once. The specimen was naive CD8+ T cells sorted from blood. Receptors were obtained from a man aged 25 to 40 in good health.

The CDR3 reads CASSQFLTGSTEAFF. The DNA for the CDR3 is TGCGCCAGCAGCCAATTTCTCACAGGGTCGACTGAAGCTTTCTTT. The chain recombines TRBV4-1 with TRBJ1-1, with D tentatively TRBD1 (6 bases). The CDR3 is made up of 15 amino acids. Germline V gene data show CDR1 as MGHRA and CDR2 as YSYEKL. Trimming pared 2 bases from V and 5 bases from J, leaving 15 bases between.

V is TRBV6-6 and J is TRBJ2-7, with no clear D. V lost 7 bases and J lost 0, with 19 bases in between. Germline values: CDR1 MNHNY, CDR2 SVGAGI (reference sequence). The CDR3 spans 16 residues. The CDR3 DNA sequence: TGTGCCAGCACGTATTCCGTCCAAGGAGACTCCTACGAGCAGTACTTC. Translated: CASTYSVQGDSYEQYF.

The CDR3 region is CSVVGSVETQYF. CDR3 in DNA: TGCAGCGTTGTGGGCAGCGTGGAGACCCAGTACTTC. V usage is TRBV29-1 and J usage is TRBJ2-5; D call uncertain. This CDR3 is built from 12 residues. CDR1 and CDR2 (germline): SQVTM, ANQGSEA. V dropped 4 bases and J dropped 5 bases, with 11 bases sitting between them.

The V call is TRBV7-8, the J call TRBJ2-4; perhaps TRBD1 as D (5 bases). The CDR3 spans 16 residues. CDR1 is SGHVS, CDR2 FQNEAQ, per germline. V was pared by 5 bases and J by 0 bases, with 14 bases between. The CDR3 nucleotides are TGTGCCAGCAGCCGAGGACAAGCTTTAGCCAAAAACATTCAGTACTTC. Protein product: CASSRGQALAKNIQYF.

The chain has TRBV7-2 and TRBJ2-7; D remains ambiguous. The CDR3 has 13 residues. V gave up 5 bases and J gave up 2 bases, with 10 bases separating them. Germline loops: CDR1 SGHTA, CDR2 FQGNSA. The CDR3 is CASSPPGTYEQYF. CDR3 nucleotide sequence: TGTGCCAGCAGCCCGCCCGGTACCTACGAGCAGTACTTC.

This chain connects TRBV19 to TRBJ2-2; D unresolved. V gave up 5 bases and J gave up 6 bases, with 16 bases separating them. The CDR3 loop spans 15 amino acids. CDR1 is LNHDA, CDR2 SQIVND, per germline (reference sequence). CDR3 loop: CASSAFSTGAGELFF. CDR3 in DNA: TGTGCCAGTAGTGCTTTTTCTACCGGCGCCGGGGAGCTGTTTTTT.

The J gene is TRBJ1-1, the V gene TRBV2, with TRBD1 identical over 7 bases. The V gene's germline CDR1 is SNHLY and CDR2 FYNNEI. Trimming took 7 bases from V and 2 from J; bases not matched to a gene: 10. CDR3 length: 15 residues. The CDR3 nucleotides are TGTGCCAGCACAAACGGGGACAGCTTAAACACTGAAGCTTTCTTT. Its translation is CASTNGDSLNTEAFF.

V is TRBV16 and J is TRBJ1-1; D remains unclear. V lost 0 bases, J lost 0 bases, and 8 bases lay in between. The CDR3 spans 15 residues. CDR1 is KGHSY and CDR2 is FQNENV in the germline V gene. DNA for the CDR3: TGTGCCAGCAGCCAATCGTCAGGAGTGAACACTGAAGCTTTCTTT. Its protein product is CASSQSSGVNTEAFF. Supplemented by reference TRBV16 and TRBJ1-1, the full variable domain reads GEEVAQTPKHLVRGEGQKAKLYCAPIKGHSYVFWYQQVLKNEFKFLISFQNENVFDETGMPKERFSAKCLPNSPCSLEIQATKLEDSAVYFCASSQSSGVNTEAFFGQGTRLTVV.

J is TRBJ2-7 and V is TRBV7-9; perhaps TRBD2 as D (5 bases). Germline-derived CDR1 and CDR2 are SEHNR and FQNEAQ (reference sequence). Trimming took off 8 bases at V and 5 bases at J, with 19 bases between the two ends. The length of the CDR3 is 14 residues. CDR3 nucleotide sequence: TGTGCCAGCCGAGATTCTAGGAGGTGGGACGAGCAGTACTTC. It encodes CASRDSRRWDEQYF.

The V and J genes are TRBV4-1 and TRBJ1-1; D perhaps matches TRBD1 (5 bases). The CDR3 runs 15 residues. Trimming cost V 7 bases and J 1 base, with 16 bases left between them. Looked up from germline, CDR1 is MGHRA and CDR2 is YSYEKL. The CDR3 spells CASTERAGRNTEAFF. CDR3 coding DNA: TGCGCCAGCACCGAGAGGGCAGGGAGGAACACTGAAGCTTTCTTT.

The chain is built from TRBV7-9 and TRBJ2-5; D unresolved. The CDR3 sequence is 12 residues long. V dropped 3 bases and J dropped 5 bases, with 7 bases sitting between them. Germline CDR1 and CDR2: SEHNR and FQNEAQ (reference sequence). The CDR3 region is CASSFKRETQYF. The DNA of the CDR3 is TGTGCCAGCAGCTTTAAGAGGGAGACCCAGTACTTC.

The J gene is TRBJ2-7, the V gene TRBV28; unclear D gene. CDR3 length equals 14 residues. CDR1 and CDR2 (germline): MDHEN, SYDVKM. The V end lost 6 bases, the J end lost 4 bases, and 16 bases lay between the germline ends. CDR3 sequence: CASRVPGRNYEQYF. The CDR3 bases are TGTGCCAGCAGGGTGCCGGGTCGGAATTACGAGCAGTACTTC.

This chain joins TRBV4-1 and TRBJ2-7, with TRBD1 matching 7 bases. With 0 bases clipped from V and 3 bases from J, the junction kept 5 bases outside the gene matches. The germline V gene has CDR1 MGHRA and CDR2 YSYEKL. The CDR3 covers 15 residues. DNA for the CDR3: TGCGCCAGCAGCCAAGATGGGACAGCAAACTACGAGCAGTACTTC. It encodes CASSQDGTANYEQYF.